A single T cell receptor (beta chain) is shown here with its context. As yet, its antigen is unknown. In the original workflow: Sequence data from immunoSEQ were junction-only and lacked quality scores; consequently, filtering differed. Repertoires were generated with immunoSEQ multiplex PCR, while TCRdb's copy carries only in-frame clones and drops some. V and J calls and clone size come straight from that table; D and trimming were deduced from the DNA. This table holds millions of clones, approximately 92% found once. These data come from a study of shared clonotypes between healthy human individuals. Turning to the study itself: Each donor's CD8 memory used one plate, CD8 naive two, each CD4 subset three. Study-level findings and limits: Clonotype sharing among donors was expected to depend on sequencing depth.

The germline CDR1 and CDR2 sequences are MGHRA and YSYEKL. This CDR3 contains 14 residues. V gave up 5 bases and J gave up 5 bases, with 13 bases separating them. The receptor was derived from a man in his late teens or twenties in good health. The J gene is TRBJ1-5, the V gene TRBV4-1; D is unclear. Sample: naive CD4+ T cells sorted from blood. Regarding subset: CD45RA+ positively selected. The CDR3 region is CASSSGSADQPQHF. The CDR3 nucleotides read TGCGCCAGCAGCTCGGGGTCCGCAGATCAGCCCCAGCATTTT.